Only a few counts were recorded for the clone carrying this T cell receptor (beta chain). The antigen is undetermined. PCR involved 60 Vbeta and 13 Jbeta primers. Measured with immunoSEQ multiplex PCR; TCRdb has only the in-frame clones, and not every one. This table has some 130,000 clones, about 78% appearing once. This sample is part of a study of cytomegalovirus exposure and HLA in healthy donors. Trimming removed 2 bases at V and 9 bases at J, with 17 bases between. The CDR3 is 15 residues long. The germline V gene has CDR1 MDHEN and CDR2 SYDVKM. Study-level findings and limits: The authors excluded some V segments, including TRBV6-2 and TRBV6-3, as indistinguishable. Most of the TCR beta V segments (in an earlier analysis) were productive either about 87% or about 30% of the time.

Sequenced input: PBMCs. The TCR originated in a female donor in good health and CMV-seronegative. The chain combines TRBV28 with TRBJ2-1, with D possibly TRBD2 on 5 matching bases. CDR3 sequence (DNA): TGTGCCAGCAGTTTAATAGGGAACGGGAAGGGTGAGCAGTTCTTC. This sequence encodes CASSLIGNGKGEQFF.